This T cell receptor beta chain comes out of a study of T cells in Graves' hyperthyroidism and ophthalmopathy. Amplification targeted TCR beta CDR3 regions from RNA transcripts. First-round RT-PCR targeting the TCR CDR3 was performed with the HTBI primer set. MiXCR, applied by TCRdb to the multiplex PCR reads, yields one record per CDR3 protein. The profile shows hundreds of thousands of distinct CDR3 sequences, roughly 18% of them singletons. Germline V gene data show CDR1 as GTSNPN and CDR2 as SVGIG (reference sequence). The CDR3 contains 12 residues. Trimming left V 0 bases short and J 7 bases short, with 10 bases between. This clonotype came up many times. Its antigen is still unknown. Study observations and caveats: In validation, the model predicted ophthalmopathy. These predictions came a median roughly 6.5 months before onset. Most thyroid clonotypes with frequency above 0.001 were detected in blood.

Patients were excluded for uncontrolled infection, other autoimmune disease, pregnancy or lactation. The PBMCs were taken from approximately 11 ml of fresh peripheral blood. The clonotype originates from a woman between 18 and 30 years old with Graves' ophthalmopathy. Sequenced sample: blood. V is TRBV30 and J is TRBJ2-7; D call uncertain. The CDR3 region has the DNA TGTGCCTGGAGTGTACGTGGGTGGGAGCAGTACTTC. Its protein product is CAWSVRGWEQYF.